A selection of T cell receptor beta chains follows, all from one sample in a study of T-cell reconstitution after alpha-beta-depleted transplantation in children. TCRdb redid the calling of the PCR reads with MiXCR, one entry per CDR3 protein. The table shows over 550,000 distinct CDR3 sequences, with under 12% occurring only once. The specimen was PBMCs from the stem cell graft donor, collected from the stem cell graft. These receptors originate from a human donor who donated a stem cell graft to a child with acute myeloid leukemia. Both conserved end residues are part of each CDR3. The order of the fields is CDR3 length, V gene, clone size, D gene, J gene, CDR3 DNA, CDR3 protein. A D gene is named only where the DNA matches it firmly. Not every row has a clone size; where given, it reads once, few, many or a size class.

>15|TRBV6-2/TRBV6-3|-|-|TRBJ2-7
TGTGCCAGCAGTTACTCGGGGGGAAGCGTCTACGAGCAGTACTTC
CASSYSGGSVYEQYF
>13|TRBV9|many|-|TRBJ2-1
TGTGCCAGCAGCCCCCAAACCCTTTTCGCCCAGTTCTTC
CASSPQTLFAQFF
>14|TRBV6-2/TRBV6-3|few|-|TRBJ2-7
TGTGCCAGCACCCCCCTCGGGACGGCCTACGAGCAGTACTTC
CASTPLGTAYEQYF
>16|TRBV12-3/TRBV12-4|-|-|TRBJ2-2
-
CASSFLAGVAGELFFF
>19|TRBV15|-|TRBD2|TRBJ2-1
TGTGCCACCAGAAGCCCCGGGACTAGCGGGAGGATCACCTACAATGAGCAGTTCTTC
CATRSPGTSGRITYNEQFF
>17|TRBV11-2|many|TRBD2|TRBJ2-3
TGTGCCAGCAGCTTAGTTGTGACTAGCGGGAGTCGAGATACGCAGTATTTT
CASSLVVTSGSRDTQYF
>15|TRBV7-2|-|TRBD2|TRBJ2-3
TGTGCCAGCAGCCCCTCTAGCGGGAGGTCAGATACGCAGTATTTT
CASSPSSGRSDTQYF
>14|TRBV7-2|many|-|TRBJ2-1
TGTGCCAGCAGCTTAAATCAGCGGTACAATGAGCAGTTCTTC
CASSLNQRYNEQFF
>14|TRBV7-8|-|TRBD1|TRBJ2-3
TGTGCCAGCAGCTTCCGGCAGGGGGTAGATACGCAGTATTTT
CASSFRQGVDTQYF
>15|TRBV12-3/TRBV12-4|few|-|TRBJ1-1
TGTGCCAGCAGATCGATAATCGCTATGAACACTGAAGCTTTCTTT
CASRSIIAMNTEAFF
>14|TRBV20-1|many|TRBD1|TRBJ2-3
TGCAGTGCTAGAGGGACAGGGGGGCCAGATACGCAGTATTTT
CSARGTGGPDTQYF
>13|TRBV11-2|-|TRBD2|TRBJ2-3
TGTGCCAGCCAAGCGGGAGGTCTTTTCACGCAGTATTTT
CASQAGGLFTQYF
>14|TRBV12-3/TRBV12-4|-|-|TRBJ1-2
TGTGCCAGCAGTTTATTGGGTACTAACTATGGCTACACCTTC
CASSLLGTNYGYTF
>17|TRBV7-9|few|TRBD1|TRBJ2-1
TGTGCCAGCAGCTTAGGAGGGGGCAGGGGGCCTGGGAATGAGCAGTTCTTC
CASSLGGGRGPGNEQFF
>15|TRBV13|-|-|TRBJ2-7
TGTGCCAGCCGGCTTTACGGGACTCAAGCCTACGAGCAGTACTTC
CASRLYGTQAYEQYF
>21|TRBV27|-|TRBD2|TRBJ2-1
TGTGCCAGCAGTTTTAGCCCCAGCCTAGCGGGAGGGCCAGCCCCTTGGAATGAGCAGTTCTTC
CASSFSPSLAGGPAPWNEQFF
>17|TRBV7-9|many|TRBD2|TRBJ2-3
TGTGCCAGCAGCATACTCACTAGCGAACCCGGCACAGATACGCAGTATTTT
CASSILTSEPGTDTQYF
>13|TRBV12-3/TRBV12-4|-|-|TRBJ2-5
TGTGCCAGCAGCGGCAGGGATGGAGAGACCCAGTACTTC
CASSGRDGETQYF
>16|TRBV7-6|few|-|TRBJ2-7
TGTGCCAGCAGCGGGGGACTTAGTTCTATAGCCCACGAGCAGTACTTC
CASSGGLSSIAHEQYF
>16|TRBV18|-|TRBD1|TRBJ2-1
TGTGCCAGCTCACCACGGACAGGGGGCGAGAACAATGAGCAGTTCTTC
CASSPRTGGENNEQFF
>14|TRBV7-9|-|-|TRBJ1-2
TGTGCCAGCGGCCCCGACGCGGAAAACTATGGCTACACCTTC
CASGPDAENYGYTF
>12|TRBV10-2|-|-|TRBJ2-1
TGCGCCAGCAGGCTAGGGTACAATGAGCAGTTCTTC
CASRLGYNEQFF